This entry concerns a single T cell receptor (beta chain). Other DNA sequences of this sample code for an identical CDR3. PCR used 60 Vbeta primers and 13 Jbeta primers. Sequencing was performed with immunoSEQ multiplex PCR; in TCRdb, only in-frame clones are kept and a portion is missing. The listing contains some 96,000 clones. The source of the sample is a study of cytomegalovirus exposure and HLA in healthy donors. CDR1 and CDR2 (germline): MGHRA, YSYEKL. Trimming at V came to 0 bases and at J to 2 bases, leaving 7 bases not matched to a gene. The CDR3 is 17 residues long. The chain couples TRBV4-1 to TRBJ2-1, with TRBD2 identical over 7 bases. This receptor was obtained from a woman aged 25 to 45 in good health and CMV-seronegative. Sample: PBMCs. CDR3 region: CASSQDLTSGAYNEQFF. The CDR3 bases are TGCGCCAGCAGCCAAGATCTTACGAGCGGGGCCTACAATGAGCAGTTCTTC.